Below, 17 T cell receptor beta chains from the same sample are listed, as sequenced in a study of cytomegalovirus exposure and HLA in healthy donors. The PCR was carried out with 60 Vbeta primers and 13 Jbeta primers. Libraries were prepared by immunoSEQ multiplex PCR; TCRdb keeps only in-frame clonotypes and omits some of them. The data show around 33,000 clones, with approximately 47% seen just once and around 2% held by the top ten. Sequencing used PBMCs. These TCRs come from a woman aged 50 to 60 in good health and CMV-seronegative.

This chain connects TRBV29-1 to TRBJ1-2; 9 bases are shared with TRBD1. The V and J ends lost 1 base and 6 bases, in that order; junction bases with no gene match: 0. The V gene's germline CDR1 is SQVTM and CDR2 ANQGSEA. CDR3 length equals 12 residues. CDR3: CSVEGTGDGYTF. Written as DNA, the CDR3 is TGCAGCGTTGAAGGGACAGGGGATGGCTACACCTTC.

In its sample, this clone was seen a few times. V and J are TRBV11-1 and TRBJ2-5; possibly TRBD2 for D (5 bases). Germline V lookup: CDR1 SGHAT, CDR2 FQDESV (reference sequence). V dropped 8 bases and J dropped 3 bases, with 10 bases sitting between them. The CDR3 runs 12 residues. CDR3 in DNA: TGTGCCAGCGCGAGGGCGGAAGAGACCCAGTACTTC. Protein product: CASARAEETQYF.

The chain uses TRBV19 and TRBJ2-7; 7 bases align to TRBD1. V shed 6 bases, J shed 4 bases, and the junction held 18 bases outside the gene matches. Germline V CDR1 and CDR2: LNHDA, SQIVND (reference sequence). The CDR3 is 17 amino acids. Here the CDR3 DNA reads TGTGCCAGTAGCCCTCACGAGGGGGCGGCCTCGGGGTACGAGCAGTACTTC. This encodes CASSPHEGAASGYEQYF.

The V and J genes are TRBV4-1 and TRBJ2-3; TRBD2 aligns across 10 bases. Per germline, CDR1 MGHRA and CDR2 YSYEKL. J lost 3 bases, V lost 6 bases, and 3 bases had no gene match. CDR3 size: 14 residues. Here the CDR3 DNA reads TGCGCCAGCAGTCTAGCGGGGGTAACAGATACGCAGTATTTT. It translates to CASSLAGVTDTQYF.

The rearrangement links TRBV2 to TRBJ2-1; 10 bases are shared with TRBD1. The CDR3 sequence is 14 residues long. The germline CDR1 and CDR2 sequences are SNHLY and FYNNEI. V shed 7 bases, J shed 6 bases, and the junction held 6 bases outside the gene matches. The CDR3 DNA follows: TGTGCCAGCACTCGGGACAGGGGTATCAATGAGCAGTTCTTC. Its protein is CASTRDRGINEQFF.

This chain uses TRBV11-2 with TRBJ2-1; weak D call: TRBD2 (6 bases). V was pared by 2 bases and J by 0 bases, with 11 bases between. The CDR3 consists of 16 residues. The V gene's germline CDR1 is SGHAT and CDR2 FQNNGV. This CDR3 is CASSLIAGSSYNEQFF. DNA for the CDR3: TGTGCCAGCAGCTTAATTGCGGGGAGCTCCTACAATGAGCAGTTCTTC.

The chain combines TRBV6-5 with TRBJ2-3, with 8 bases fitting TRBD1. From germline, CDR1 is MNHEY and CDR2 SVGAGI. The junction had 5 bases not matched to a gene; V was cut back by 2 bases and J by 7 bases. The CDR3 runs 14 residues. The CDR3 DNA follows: TGTGCCAGCAGTTACCGGGACAGGAGTTATACGCAGTATTTT. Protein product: CASSYRDRSYTQYF.

In nucleotides, the CDR3 is TGTGCCAGCAGCTTAGGTCCGTGGGGGGGAGAATCCTACAATGAGCAGTTCTTC. Translating gives CASSLGPWGGESYNEQFF. The rearrangement joins TRBV7-8 to TRBJ2-1; 7 nucleotides line up with TRBD2. The V gene's germline CDR1 is SGHVS and CDR2 FQNEAQ. The trim removed 1 base at V and 1 base at J, leaving 10 bases unmatched. CDR3 size: 18 residues.

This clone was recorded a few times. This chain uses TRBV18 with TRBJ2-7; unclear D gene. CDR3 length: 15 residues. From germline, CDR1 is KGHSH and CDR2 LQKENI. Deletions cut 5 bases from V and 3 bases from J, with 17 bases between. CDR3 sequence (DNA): TGTGCCAGCTCAGCAGGTCTTCAACCGAACTACGAGCAGTACTTC. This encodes CASSAGLQPNYEQYF.

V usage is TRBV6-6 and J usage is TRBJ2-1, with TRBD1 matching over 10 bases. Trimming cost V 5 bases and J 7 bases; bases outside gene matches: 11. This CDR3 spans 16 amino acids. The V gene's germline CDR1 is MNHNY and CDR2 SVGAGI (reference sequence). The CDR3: CASSPIPGQGFNEQFF. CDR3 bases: TGTGCCAGCAGTCCGATCCCGGGACAGGGGTTTAATGAGCAGTTCTTC.

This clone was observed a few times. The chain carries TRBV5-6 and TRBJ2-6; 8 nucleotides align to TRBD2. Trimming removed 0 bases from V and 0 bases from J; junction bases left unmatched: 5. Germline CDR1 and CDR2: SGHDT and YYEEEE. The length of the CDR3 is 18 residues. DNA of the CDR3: TGTGCCAGCAGCTTGGGGACTAGCCCCCTCTCTGGGGCCAACGTCCTGACTTTC. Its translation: CASSLGTSPLSGANVLTF.

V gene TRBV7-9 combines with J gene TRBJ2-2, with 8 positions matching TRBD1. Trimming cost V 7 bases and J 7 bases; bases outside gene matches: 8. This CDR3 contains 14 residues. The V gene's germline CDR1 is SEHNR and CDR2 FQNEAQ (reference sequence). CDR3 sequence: CASKRQGASGELFF. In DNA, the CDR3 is TGTGCCAGCAAACGGCAGGGGGCGAGCGGGGAGCTGTTTTTT.

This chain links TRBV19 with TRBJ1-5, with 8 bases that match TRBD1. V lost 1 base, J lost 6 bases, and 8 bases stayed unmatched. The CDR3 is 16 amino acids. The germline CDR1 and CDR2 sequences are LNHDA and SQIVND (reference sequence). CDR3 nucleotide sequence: TGTGCCAGTAGTATAGTAGGTCAGGGGGCGGCTCAGCCCCAGCATTTT. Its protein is CASSIVGQGAAQPQHF.

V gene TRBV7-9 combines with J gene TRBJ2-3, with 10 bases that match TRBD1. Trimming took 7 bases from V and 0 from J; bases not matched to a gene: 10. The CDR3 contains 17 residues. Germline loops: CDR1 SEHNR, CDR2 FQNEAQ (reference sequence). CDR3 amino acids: CASIPGQGQSSTDTQYF. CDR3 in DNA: TGTGCCAGCATCCCGGGACAGGGGCAATCTAGCACAGATACGCAGTATTTT.

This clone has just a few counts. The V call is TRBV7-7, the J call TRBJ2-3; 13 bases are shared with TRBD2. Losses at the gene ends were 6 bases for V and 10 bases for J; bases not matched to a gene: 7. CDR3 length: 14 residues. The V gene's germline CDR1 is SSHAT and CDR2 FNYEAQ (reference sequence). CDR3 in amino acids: CASSSGTSGNPQYF. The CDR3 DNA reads TGTGCCAGCAGTTCCGGGACTAGCGGGAATCCGCAGTATTTT.

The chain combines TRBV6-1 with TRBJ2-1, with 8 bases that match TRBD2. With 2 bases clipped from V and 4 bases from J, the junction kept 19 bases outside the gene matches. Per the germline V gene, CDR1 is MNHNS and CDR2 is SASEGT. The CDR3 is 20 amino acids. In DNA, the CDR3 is TGTGCCAGCAGTGAAAGAACGGGAGGGGGTGCCTTACTGCGTTACAATGAGCAGTTCTTC. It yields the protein CASSERTGGGALLRYNEQFF.

The CDR3 coding sequence is TGTGCCAGTAGTATCCTCCCCTGGGTAGCGGGAAACAATGAGCAGTTCTTC. It specifies CASSILPWVAGNNEQFF. The chain combines TRBV19 with TRBJ2-1; 8 nucleotides line up with TRBD2. CDR1 LNHDA and CDR2 SQIVND come from the germline V gene (reference sequence). The CDR3 totals 17 residues. V lost 3 bases and J lost 5; bases outside the gene matches: 12.